This T cell receptor beta chain was recorded in a study of CD8 T cells in ankylosing spondylitis. TCRdb processed the 5' RACE reads anew with MiXCR; each CDR3 protein has one entry. The sample shows fewer than 550,000 distinct CDR3 sequences, roughly 5.2% of them seen only once. This clonotype has a count of ten or more. Its antigen remains unknown. Study results and caveats: Significantly higher representation of disease-linked clones was reported for matched ankylosing spondylitis synovial fluid. In ankylosing spondylitis blood, a motif of fewer than 10 highly homologous TCR beta variants appeared characteristic. Some of the motif variants had earlier been found in reactive arthritis patients' fluid and blood. Clones linked with disease were CD8+ and fairly uncommon in the peripheral blood.

Sequenced: blood, either unsorted or a sorted T cell fraction (not recorded which). This sequence was found in a male donor with ankylosing spondylitis.

This CDR3 is CASTASYGYTF. The CDR3 coding sequence is TGTGCCAGCACGGCAAGCTATGGCTACACCTTC. The chain joins TRBV6-1 to TRBJ1-2; the D is unclear. CDR1 and CDR2 from the germline V gene are MNHNS and SASEGT. The CDR3 contains 11 residues. Trimming took off 7 bases at V and 4 bases at J, with 7 bases between the two ends.